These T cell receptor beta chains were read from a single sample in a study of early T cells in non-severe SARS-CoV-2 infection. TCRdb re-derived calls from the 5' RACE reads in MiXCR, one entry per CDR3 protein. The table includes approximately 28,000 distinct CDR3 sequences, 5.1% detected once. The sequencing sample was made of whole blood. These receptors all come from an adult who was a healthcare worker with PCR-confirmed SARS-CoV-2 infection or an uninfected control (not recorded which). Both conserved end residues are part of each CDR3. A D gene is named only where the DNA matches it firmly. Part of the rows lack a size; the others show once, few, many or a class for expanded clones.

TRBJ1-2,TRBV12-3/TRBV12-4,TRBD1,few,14,TGTGCCAGCAGTTTGAGGGACAGGTTCTATGGCTACACCTTC,CASSLRDRFYGYTF
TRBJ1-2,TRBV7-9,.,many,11,TGTGCCAGCAGCTCGTTGGCTGGCTTCACCTTC,CASSSLAGFTF
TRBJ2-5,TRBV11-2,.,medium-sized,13,TGTGCCAGCAGCTTCGGCGAGAAGGAGACCCAGTACTTC,CASSFGEKETQYF
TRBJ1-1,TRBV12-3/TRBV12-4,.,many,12,TGTGCCAGCAGTGGTGGGGTCACTGAAGCTTTCTTT,CASSGGVTEAFF
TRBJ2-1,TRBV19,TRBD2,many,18,TGTGCCAGTAGTATATCCAGCGGGGGGGCGGTTTCCTACAATGAGCAGTTCTTC,CASSISSGGAVSYNEQFF
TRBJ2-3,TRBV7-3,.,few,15,TGTGCCAGCAGCCCGGGGCTAGCAGGGTCAGATACGCAGTATTTT,CASSPGLAGSDTQYF
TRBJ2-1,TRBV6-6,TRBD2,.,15,TGTGCCAGCAGTCCCCTAGCGGGGTATTACAATGAGCAGTTCTTC,CASSPLAGYYNEQFF
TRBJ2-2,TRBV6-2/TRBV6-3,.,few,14,TGTGCCAGCAGTTGGACTTCTCTAACCGGGGAGCTGTTTTTT,CASSWTSLTGELFF
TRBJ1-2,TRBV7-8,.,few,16,TGTGCCAGCAGCTTAGTGATGGGGGAGGCTAACTATGGCTACACCTTC,CASSLVMGEANYGYTF
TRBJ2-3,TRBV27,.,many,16,TGTGCCAGCAGTTTGAGGAGAGCGCCGAGCACAGATACGCAGTATTTT,CASSLRRAPSTDTQYF
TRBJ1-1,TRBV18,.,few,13,TGTGCCAGCTCACCGCCAGAGAACACTGAAGCTTTCTTT,CASSPPENTEAFF
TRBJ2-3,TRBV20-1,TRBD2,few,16,TGCAGTGCTGAACTAGCGGGGGCCTCCGGCACAGATACGCAGTATTTT,CSAELAGASGTDTQYF
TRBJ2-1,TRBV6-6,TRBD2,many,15,TGTGCCAGCAGGTCACTAGCGGGGGGGTACAATGAGCAGTTCTTC,CASRSLAGGYNEQFF
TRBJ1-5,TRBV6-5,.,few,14,TGTGCCAGCAGGCCCGGGTCGGGCGTTCAGCCCCAGCATTTT,CASRPGSGVQPQHF
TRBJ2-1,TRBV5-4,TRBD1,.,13,TGTGCCAGCAGAGGACAGGGTTACAATGAGCAGTTCTTC,CASRGQGYNEQFF
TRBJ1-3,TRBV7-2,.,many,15,TGTGCCAGCAGCTTAGCGGGGGGCACTGGAAACACCATATATTTT,CASSLAGGTGNTIYF
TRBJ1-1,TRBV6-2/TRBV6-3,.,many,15,TGTGCCAGCGGGGAGGGGCCGTGGCAGGGCGACGAAGCTTTCTTT,CASGEGPWQGDEAFF
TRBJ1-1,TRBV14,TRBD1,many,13,TGTGCCAGCAGCCCGGACAGGGTTACTGAAGCTTTCTTT,CASSPDRVTEAFF
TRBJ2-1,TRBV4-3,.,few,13,TGCGCCAGCAGCCAACCGGGACAATCAGAGCAGTTCTTC,CASSQPGQSEQFF
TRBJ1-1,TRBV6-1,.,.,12,TGTGCCAGCAGTGATTGGGACACTGAAGCTTTCTTT,CASSDWDTEAFF
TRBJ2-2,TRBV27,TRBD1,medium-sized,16,TGTGCCAGCAGTTTATTGGACAGGTCGTCCGCCGGGGAGCTGTTTTTT,CASSLLDRSSAGELFF
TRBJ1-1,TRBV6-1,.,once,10,TGTGCCAGCGGGGATAAGTGGGCTTTCTTT,CASGDKWAFF
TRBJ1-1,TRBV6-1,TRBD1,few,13,TGTGCCGGCAGACGACAGGGCGACACTGAAGCTTTCTTT,CAGRRQGDTEAFF
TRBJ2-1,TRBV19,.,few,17,TGTGCCAGTAGTGAACCAAGGGCGGGGACCTCCTACAATGAGCAGTTCTTC,CASSEPRAGTSYNEQFF
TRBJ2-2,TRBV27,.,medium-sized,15,TGTGCCAGCAGTTTACTTTTGCGGGGCACCGGGGAGCTGTTTTTT,CASSLLLRGTGELFF
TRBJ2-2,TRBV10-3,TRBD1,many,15,TGTGCCATCAGTGGCCGGGACAGGGGTTCCGGGGAGCTGTTTTTT,CAISGRDRGSGELFF
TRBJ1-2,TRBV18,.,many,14,TGTGCCAGCTCACCACCGACAGTCAACTATGGCTACACCTTC,CASSPPTVNYGYTF
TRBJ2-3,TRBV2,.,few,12,TGTGCCAGCGGGTGGGGCACAGATACGCAGTATTTT,CASGWGTDTQYF
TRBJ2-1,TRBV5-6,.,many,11,TGTGCCAGCAGCTTTCTTGGTGAGCAGTTCTTC,CASSFLGEQFF
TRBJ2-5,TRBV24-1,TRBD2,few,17,TGTGCCACCAGTGACCCCGTCGAGGGAGGGGAGAAAGAGACCCAGTACTTC,CATSDPVEGGEKETQYF
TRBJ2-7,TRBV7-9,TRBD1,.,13,TGTGCCAGCAGCGGGCAGGGGGCCTACGAGCAGTACTTC,CASSGQGAYEQYF
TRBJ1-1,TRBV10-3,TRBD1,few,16,TGTGCCATCAGCGGGGTAGGGGACAGGGCGAACACTGAAGCTTTCTTT,CAISGVGDRANTEAFF